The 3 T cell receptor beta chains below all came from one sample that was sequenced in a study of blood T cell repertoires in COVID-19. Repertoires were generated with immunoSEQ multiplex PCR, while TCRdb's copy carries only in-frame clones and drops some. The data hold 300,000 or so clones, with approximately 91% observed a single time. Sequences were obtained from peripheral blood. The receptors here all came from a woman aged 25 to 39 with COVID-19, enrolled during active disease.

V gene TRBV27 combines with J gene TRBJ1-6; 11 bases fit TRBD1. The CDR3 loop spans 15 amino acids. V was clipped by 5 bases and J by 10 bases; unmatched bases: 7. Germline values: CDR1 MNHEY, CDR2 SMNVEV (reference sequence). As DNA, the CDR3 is TGTGCCAGCAGTCAAACCGGGACAGGGGGATCACCCCTCCACTTT. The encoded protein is CASSQTGTGGSPLHF.

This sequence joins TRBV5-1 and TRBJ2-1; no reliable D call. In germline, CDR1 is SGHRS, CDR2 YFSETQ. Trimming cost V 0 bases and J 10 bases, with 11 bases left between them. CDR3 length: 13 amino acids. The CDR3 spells CASSLDYSLEQFF. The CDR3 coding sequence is TGCGCCAGCAGCTTGGACTATAGCCTGGAGCAGTTCTTC.

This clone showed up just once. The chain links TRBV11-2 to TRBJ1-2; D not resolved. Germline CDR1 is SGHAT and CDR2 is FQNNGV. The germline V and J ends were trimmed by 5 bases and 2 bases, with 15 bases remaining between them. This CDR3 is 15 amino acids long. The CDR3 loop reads CASSPGQKPNYGYTF. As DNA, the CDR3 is TGTGCCAGCAGCCCGGGTCAAAAACCCAACTATGGCTACACCTTC.